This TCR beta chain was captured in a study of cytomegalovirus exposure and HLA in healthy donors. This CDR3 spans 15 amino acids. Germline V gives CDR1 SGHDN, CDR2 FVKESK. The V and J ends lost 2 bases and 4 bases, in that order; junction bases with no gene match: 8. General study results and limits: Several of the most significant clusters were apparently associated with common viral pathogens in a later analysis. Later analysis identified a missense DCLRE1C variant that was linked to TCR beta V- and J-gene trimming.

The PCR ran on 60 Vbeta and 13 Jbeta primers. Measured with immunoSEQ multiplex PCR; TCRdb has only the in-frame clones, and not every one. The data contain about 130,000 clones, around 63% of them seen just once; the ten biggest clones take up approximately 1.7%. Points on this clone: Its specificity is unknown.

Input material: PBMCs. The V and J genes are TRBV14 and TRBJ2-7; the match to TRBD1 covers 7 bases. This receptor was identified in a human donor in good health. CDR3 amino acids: CASSQYLGTEYEQYF. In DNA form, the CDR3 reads TGTGCCAGCAGCCAATACCTCGGGACAGAATACGAGCAGTACTTC.